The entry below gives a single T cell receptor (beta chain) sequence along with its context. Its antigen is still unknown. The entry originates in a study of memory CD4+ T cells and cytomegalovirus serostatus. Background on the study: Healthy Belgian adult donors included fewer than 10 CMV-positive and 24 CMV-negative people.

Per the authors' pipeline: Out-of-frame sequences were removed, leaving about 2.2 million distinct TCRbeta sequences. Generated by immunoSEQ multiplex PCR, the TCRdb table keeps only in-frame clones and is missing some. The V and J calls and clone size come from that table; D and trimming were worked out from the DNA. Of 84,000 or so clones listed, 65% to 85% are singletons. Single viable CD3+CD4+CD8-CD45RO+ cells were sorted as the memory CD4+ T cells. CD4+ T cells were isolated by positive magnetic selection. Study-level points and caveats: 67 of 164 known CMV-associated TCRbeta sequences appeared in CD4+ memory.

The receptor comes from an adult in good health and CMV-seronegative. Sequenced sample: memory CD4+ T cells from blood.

CDR3 amino acids: CASSAPMGRAWWEKLFF. CDR3 nucleotide sequence: TGCGCCAGCAGTGCCCCTATGGGACGTGCGTGGTGGGAAAAACTGTTTTTT. J is TRBJ1-4 and V is TRBV10-1; weak D call: TRBD1 (5 bases). The germline V and J ends were trimmed by 4 bases and 8 bases, with 23 bases remaining between them. Germline-derived CDR1 and CDR2 are WNHNN and SYGVQD (reference sequence). The CDR3 is 17 amino acids.